This entry features one T cell receptor (beta chain) sequence. Its specificity is not known. The data are from a study of OX40 agonist ivuxolimab in advanced cancers. Study summary: Six ivuxolimab dose levels, 0.01 to 10 mg/kg, were given intravenously every 2 weeks. Patients were under 90% male with ages roughly 20 to 80, mean about 65. Partial responses were recorded for three patients, including one with hepatocellular carcinoma and two with cutaneous melanoma. General observations from the study: Among the lowest peripheral clonal expansion occurred in 0.1-3.0 mg/kg partial responders.

Profiling relied on immunoSEQ multiplex PCR, and the TCRdb table lists in-frame clones only, not all of them. There are fewer than 45,000 clones in the sample; more than 75% occur only once, and 13% lies in the top ten. CDR1 MNHEY and CDR2 SMNVEV come from the germline V gene (reference sequence). There are 13 residues in the CDR3. With 8 bases clipped from V and 0 bases from J, the junction kept 4 bases outside the gene matches. Source: CD4+ or CD8+ T cells sorted from blood, taken in a trial of the OX40 agonist ivuxolimab. The V and J genes are TRBV27 and TRBJ2-7, with 7 positions matching TRBD2. This clonotype was sampled from an adult with an advanced solid tumor such as melanoma, head and neck, liver or kidney cancer. The CDR3 is CASARGVSYEQYF. The CDR3, as DNA: TGTGCCAGCGCCCGGGGGGTCTCCTACGAGCAGTACTTC.